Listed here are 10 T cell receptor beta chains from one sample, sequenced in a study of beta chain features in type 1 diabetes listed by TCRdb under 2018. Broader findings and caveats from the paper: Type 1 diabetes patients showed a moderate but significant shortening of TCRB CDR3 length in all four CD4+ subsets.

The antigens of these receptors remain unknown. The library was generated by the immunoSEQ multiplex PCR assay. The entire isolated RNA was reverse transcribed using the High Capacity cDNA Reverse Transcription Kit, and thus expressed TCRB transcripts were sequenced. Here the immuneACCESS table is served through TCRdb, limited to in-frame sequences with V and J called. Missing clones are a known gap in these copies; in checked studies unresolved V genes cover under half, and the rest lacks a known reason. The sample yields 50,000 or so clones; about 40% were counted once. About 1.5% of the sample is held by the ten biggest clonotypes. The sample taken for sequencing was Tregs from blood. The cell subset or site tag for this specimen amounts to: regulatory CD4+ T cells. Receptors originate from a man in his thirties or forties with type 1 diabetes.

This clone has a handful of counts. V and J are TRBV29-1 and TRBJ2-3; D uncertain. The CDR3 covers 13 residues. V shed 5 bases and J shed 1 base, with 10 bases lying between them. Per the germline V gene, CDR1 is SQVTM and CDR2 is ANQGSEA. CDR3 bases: TGCAGCGTTAAATGGGCTGGCACAGATACGCAGTATTTT. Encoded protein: CSVKWAGTDTQYF.

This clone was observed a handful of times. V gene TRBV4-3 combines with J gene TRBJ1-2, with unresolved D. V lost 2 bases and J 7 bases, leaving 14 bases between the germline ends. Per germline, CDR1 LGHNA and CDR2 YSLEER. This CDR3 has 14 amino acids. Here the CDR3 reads CASSQSLGSVGYTF. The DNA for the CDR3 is TGCGCCAGCAGCCAATCCCTCGGGTCCGTTGGCTACACCTTC.

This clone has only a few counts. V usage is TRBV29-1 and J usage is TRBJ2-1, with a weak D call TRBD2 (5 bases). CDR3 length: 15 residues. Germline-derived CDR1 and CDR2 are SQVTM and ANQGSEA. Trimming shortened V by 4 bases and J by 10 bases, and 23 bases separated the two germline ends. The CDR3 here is CSVVFLTSLGYEQFF. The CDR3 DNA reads TGCAGCGTTGTTTTTCTCACTAGTCTAGGCTACGAGCAGTTCTTC.

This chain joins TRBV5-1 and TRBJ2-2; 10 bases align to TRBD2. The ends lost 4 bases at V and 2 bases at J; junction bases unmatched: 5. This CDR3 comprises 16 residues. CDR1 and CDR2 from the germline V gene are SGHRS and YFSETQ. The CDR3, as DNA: TGCGCCAGCAGCATAAGGACTAGCGGAAACACCGGGGAGCTGTTTTTT. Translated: CASSIRTSGNTGELFF.

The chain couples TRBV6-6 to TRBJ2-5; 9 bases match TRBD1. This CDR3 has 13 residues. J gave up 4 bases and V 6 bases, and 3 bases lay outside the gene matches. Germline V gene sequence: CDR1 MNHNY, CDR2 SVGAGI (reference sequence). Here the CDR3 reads CASREQGAETQYF. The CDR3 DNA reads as TGTGCCAGCAGGGAACAGGGGGCAGAGACCCAGTACTTC.

The CDR3 sequence: CASSARQGPGELFF. The CDR3 DNA reads as TGCGCCAGCAGCGCTAGACAGGGGCCCGGGGAGCTGTTTTTT. J is TRBJ2-2 and V is TRBV5-1; 8 bases map to TRBD1. In germline, CDR1 is SGHRS, CDR2 YFSETQ. Trimming at V came to 4 bases and at J to 6 bases, leaving 5 bases not matched to a gene. The CDR3 runs 14 residues.

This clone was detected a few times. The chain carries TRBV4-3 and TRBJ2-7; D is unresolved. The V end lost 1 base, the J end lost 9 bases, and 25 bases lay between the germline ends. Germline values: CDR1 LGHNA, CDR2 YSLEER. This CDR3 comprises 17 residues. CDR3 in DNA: TGCGCCAGCAGCCAAGGCCAAAGTACCTCCCCCGTTCCCGGGCAGTACTTC. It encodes CASSQGQSTSPVPGQYF.

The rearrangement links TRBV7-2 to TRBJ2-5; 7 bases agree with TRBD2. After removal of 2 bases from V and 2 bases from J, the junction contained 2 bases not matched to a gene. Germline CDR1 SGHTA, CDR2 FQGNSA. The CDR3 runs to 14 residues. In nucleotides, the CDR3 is TGTGCCAGCAGCTTAACCGGGGGGCAAGAGACCCAGTACTTC. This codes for CASSLTGGQETQYF.

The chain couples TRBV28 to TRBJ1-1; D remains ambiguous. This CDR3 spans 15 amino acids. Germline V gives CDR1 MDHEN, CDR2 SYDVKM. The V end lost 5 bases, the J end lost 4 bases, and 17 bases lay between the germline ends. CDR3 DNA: TGTGCCAGCAGTAAACCAGGTTTAGGAACCACTGAAGCTTTCTTT. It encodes CASSKPGLGTTEAFF.

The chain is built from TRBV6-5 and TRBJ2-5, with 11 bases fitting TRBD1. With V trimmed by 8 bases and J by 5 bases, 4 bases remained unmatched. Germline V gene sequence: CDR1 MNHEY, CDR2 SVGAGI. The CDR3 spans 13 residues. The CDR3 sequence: CASRDRGRETQYF. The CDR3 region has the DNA TGTGCCAGCCGGGACAGGGGGAGGGAGACCCAGTACTTC.